What follows are 17 T cell receptor beta chains derived from one specimen sequenced in a study of identical twins. TCRdb independently ran MiXCR on the 5' RACE reads; one entry per CDR3 protein. The repertoire holds 250,000 or so distinct CDR3 sequences, with around 8% as singletons. This same sample was also part of a study on yellow fever vaccine responses in identical twins.

Sequencing was done on a sample of CD8+ T cells sorted from blood. The receptors derive from a woman aged 18 to 35 in good health.

This sequence joins TRBV6-2 or TRBV6-3 and TRBJ2-7, with 9 bases identical to TRBD2. This CDR3 is 15 amino acids long. Germline-derived CDR1 and CDR2 are MNHEY and SVGEGT. J lost 5 bases, V lost 2 bases, and 7 bases had no gene match. In nucleotides, the CDR3 is TGTGCCAGCAGTTACGCCGGACTAGCGAGCAACGAGCAGTACTTC. It translates to CASSYAGLASNEQYF.

V and J are TRBV6-2 or TRBV6-3 and TRBJ2-1; 9 bases align to TRBD2. The CDR3 totals 16 residues. With 0 bases clipped from V and 8 bases from J, the junction kept 8 bases outside the gene matches. The germline V gene has CDR1 MNHEY and CDR2 SVGEGT. CDR3 DNA sequence: TGTGCCAGCAGTTACTCCGATAGCGGGAGAATGGATGAGCAGTTCTTC. Translation gives CASSYSDSGRMDEQFF.

The chain couples TRBV7-2 to TRBJ2-1; weak D call: TRBD2 (5 bases). The CDR3 is 12 residues long. The germline V gene encodes CDR1 SGHTA and CDR2 FQGNSA. The V and J ends lost 5 bases and 7 bases respectively, with 9 bases between them. CDR3: CASSPGWNEQFF. The CDR3 DNA reads as TGTGCCAGCAGCCCGGGGTGGAATGAGCAGTTCTTC. The full variable domain, its missing parts supplied by reference TRBV7-2 and TRBJ2-1, is GAGVSQSPSNKVTEKGKDVELRCDPISGHTALYWYRQSLGQGLEFLIYFQGNSAPDKSGLPSDRFSAERTGGSVSTLTIQRTQQEDSAVYLCASSPGWNEQFFGPGTRLTVL.

The rearrangement links TRBV7-3 to TRBJ2-1; D gene uncertain. The CDR3 has 15 amino acids. The V end lost 1 base, the J end lost 3 bases, and 10 bases lay between the germline ends. Germline lookup yields CDR1 SGHTA and CDR2 FQGTGA. The CDR3 here is CASSLSPRLYNEQFF. CDR3 bases: TGTGCCAGCAGCTTAAGTCCCCGTCTCTACAATGAGCAGTTCTTC.

This clonotype was seen a few times. The gene calls are TRBV29-1 and TRBJ2-3; 10 nucleotides agree with TRBD2. Looked up from germline, CDR1 is SQVTM and CDR2 is ANQGSEA. CDR3 size: 15 residues. V shed 0 bases and J 5 bases; nucleotides not matched to a gene: 5. The CDR3 nucleotides read TGCAGCGTTGAAGATAGGACTAGCGGTATAGATACGCAGTATTTT. Amino acid sequence: CSVEDRTSGIDTQYF.

This clonotype was detected ten times or more. V usage is TRBV11-2 and J usage is TRBJ2-5, with 12 bases lining up with TRBD2. The CDR3 is 19 residues long. The junction had 16 bases not matched to a gene; V was cut back by 4 bases and J by 4 bases. CDR1 and CDR2 from the germline V gene are SGHAT and FQNNGV. CDR3 loop: CASSSPRGTSGPKVETQYF. DNA for the CDR3: TGTGCCAGCAGCTCCCCCCGAGGGACTAGCGGGCCCAAGGTAGAGACCCAGTACTTC.

This clonotype was recorded many times. J is TRBJ2-3 and V is TRBV11-2; 8 nucleotides match TRBD2. The CDR3 length is 16 residues. Losses at the gene ends were 3 bases for V and 5 bases for J; bases not matched to a gene: 10. Germline V CDR1 and CDR2: SGHAT, FQNNGV. CDR3 protein: CASSFLAGGALDTQYF. CDR3 bases: TGTGCCAGCAGCTTTCTTGCCGGGGGGGCTTTAGATACGCAGTATTTT. The full variable domain, in which reference TRBV11-2 and TRBJ2-3 provide the parts outside the CDR3, is EAGVAQSPRYKIIEKRQSVAFWCNPISGHATLYWYQQILGQGPKLLIQFQNNGVVDDSQLPKDRFSAERLKGVDSTLKIQPAKLEDSAVYLCASSFLAGGALDTQYFGPGTRLTVL.

The chain is built from TRBV7-8 and TRBJ2-7; tentatively, D is TRBD1 or TRBD2 (5 bases each). Germline CDR1 SGHVS, CDR2 FQNEAQ. The CDR3 is 18 amino acids. V was cut by 5 bases and J by 4 bases, with 27 bases left in between. CDR3 residues: CASSTWGTGNLSEYEQYF. CDR3 nucleotide sequence: TGTGCCAGCAGCACCTGGGGGACCGGGAATCTCTCCGAGTACGAGCAGTACTTC.

This sequence joins TRBV7-6 and TRBJ2-7; D may be TRBD2 (6 bases). Germline V gives CDR1 SGHVS, CDR2 FNYEAQ. Trimming took 1 base from V and 7 from J, leaving 17 bases between them. This CDR3 spans 15 amino acids. CDR3 in amino acids: CASSLGGVMGEEQYF. CDR3 DNA sequence: TGTGCCAGCAGCTTAGGGGGGGTGATGGGGGAAGAGCAGTACTTC. Looking up the rest from reference TRBV7-6 and TRBJ2-7 gives the full variable domain: GAGVSQSPRYKVTKRGQDVALRCDPISGHVSLYWYRQALGQGPEFLTYFNYEAQQDKSGLPNDRFSAERPEGSISTLTIQRTEQRDSAMYRCASSLGGVMGEEQYFGPGTRLTVT.

As to this clonotype: The junction shows a germline mismatch at one end, possibly a read error. This chain links TRBV2 with TRBJ2-3; 8 bases match TRBD2. CDR3 length equals 18 residues. CDR1 is SNHLY and CDR2 is FYNNEI in the germline V gene. CDR3 DNA sequence: TGTACCAGCTGTTTCGGGGGGTTAGCGGGACCCCCCCACGATACGCAGTATTTT. Translating gives CTSCFGGLAGPPHDTQYF.

V and J are TRBV13 and TRBJ2-3; tentative D call: TRBD1 (5 bases). There are 14 residues in the CDR3. Between the trimmed V and J ends, which lost 4 bases and 1 base, there was a span of 9 bases. Germline CDR1 PRHDT, CDR2 FYEKMQ (reference sequence). The CDR3 is CASSSTTGTDTQYF. CDR3 coding DNA: TGTGCCAGCAGCTCCACGACAGGCACAGATACGCAGTATTTT. The whole variable domain, filled in from reference TRBV13 and TRBJ2-3, reads AAGVIQSPRHLIKEKRETATLKCYPIPRHDTVYWYQQGPGQDPQFLISFYEKMQSDKGSIPDRFSAQQFSDYHSELNMSSLELGDSALYFCASSSTTGTDTQYFGPGTRLTVL.

This clonotype was detected a few times. The chain links TRBV9 to TRBJ2-5, with D hard to call. V lost 0 bases, J lost 0 bases, and 6 bases lay in between. The CDR3 has 14 amino acids. Germline lookup yields CDR1 SGDLS and CDR2 YYNGEE. CDR3 coding DNA: TGTGCCAGCAGCGTAGGGGCGTACCAAGAGACCCAGTACTTC. The encoded protein is CASSVGAYQETQYF.

This clonotype appeared many times. CDR3 loop: CATKRGNEQFF. The DNA of the CDR3 is TGTGCCACCAAAAGGGGGAATGAGCAGTTCTTC. The chain carries TRBV12-3 or TRBV12-4 and TRBJ2-1, with D perhaps matching TRBD1 (6 bases). This CDR3 has 11 residues. The V end lost 10 bases, the J end lost 7 bases, and 11 bases lay between the germline ends.

The CDR3 bases are TGTGCCAGCAGCTCCAGAGGGGGCAATGAGCAGTTCTTC. This codes for CASSSRGGNEQFF. V gene TRBV7-6 combines with J gene TRBJ2-1; perhaps TRBD1 as D (6 bases). The CDR3 has 13 amino acids. V shed 4 bases and J shed 6 bases, with 10 bases lying between them. Germline V gives CDR1 SGHVS, CDR2 FNYEAQ.

The sample holds one count of this clonotype. A far larger clone is one base from this, pointing to a likely read error. The CDR3 nucleotides are TGTGCCAGCAGCTTGGGGGGATCCTACGAGCACTACTTC. It encodes CASSLGGSYEHYF. V gene TRBV7-9 combines with J gene TRBJ2-7; D may be TRBD2 (6 bases). The CDR3 is made up of 13 amino acids. CDR1 is SEHNR and CDR2 is FQNEAQ in the germline V gene (reference sequence).

This clonotype was observed a handful of times. The chain carries TRBV11-1 and TRBJ2-1, with unresolved D. V gave up 2 bases and J gave up 3 bases, with 8 bases separating them. Germline CDR1 is SGHAT and CDR2 is FQDESV (reference sequence). This CDR3 region has 14 residues. CDR3 sequence: CASSLPVDYNEQFF. The CDR3 nucleotides read TGTGCCAGCAGCTTACCAGTTGACTACAATGAGCAGTTCTTC.

The CDR3 region has the DNA TGTGCCAGCAGCCTTAATAAATTGGGACAAGAGACCCAGTACTTC. Its protein is CASSLNKLGQETQYF. The rearrangement uses TRBV7-9 and TRBJ2-5; no definite D call. CDR1 is SEHNR, CDR2 FQNEAQ, per germline (reference sequence). Trimming removed 5 bases from V and 2 bases from J, with 15 bases in between. The CDR3 is 15 amino acids.